Described below is a single T cell receptor (beta chain) sequence and its context. What it binds is not known. Trimming removed 3 bases from V and 6 bases from J, with 14 bases in between. The CDR3 loop spans 13 amino acids. The germline V gene encodes CDR1 SQVTM and CDR2 ANQGSEA. Every bit of the isolated RNA underwent reverse transcription, so sequencing read expressed TCRB transcripts. Profiling relied on immunoSEQ multiplex PCR, and the TCRdb table lists in-frame clones only, not all of them. This table has fewer than 900,000 clones, about a sixth appearing once. These data belong to a study of beta chain features in type 1 diabetes. Across the study: Regarding age, gender and cell yields, patients proved similar to healthy donors. Findings and caveats of the study: VDJ junctions in type 1 diabetes patients carried more deletions and fewer insertions.

Donors underwent one heparinised blood draw, around 100 mL on average. By way of CD45RO/CCR7/CD25/CD127/CD95/CD27, the CD4+ regulatory, stem cell-like memory, central memory and naive cells were sorted. This receptor was obtained from a woman aged 18-29 years in good health. The sequencing input was naive CD4+ T cells from blood. This chain links TRBV29-1 with TRBJ2-5; D may be TRBD2 (6 bases). CDR3 bases: TGCAGCGTTGATAAGACGGGGGAGAAGACCCAGTACTTC. As protein: CSVDKTGEKTQYF.